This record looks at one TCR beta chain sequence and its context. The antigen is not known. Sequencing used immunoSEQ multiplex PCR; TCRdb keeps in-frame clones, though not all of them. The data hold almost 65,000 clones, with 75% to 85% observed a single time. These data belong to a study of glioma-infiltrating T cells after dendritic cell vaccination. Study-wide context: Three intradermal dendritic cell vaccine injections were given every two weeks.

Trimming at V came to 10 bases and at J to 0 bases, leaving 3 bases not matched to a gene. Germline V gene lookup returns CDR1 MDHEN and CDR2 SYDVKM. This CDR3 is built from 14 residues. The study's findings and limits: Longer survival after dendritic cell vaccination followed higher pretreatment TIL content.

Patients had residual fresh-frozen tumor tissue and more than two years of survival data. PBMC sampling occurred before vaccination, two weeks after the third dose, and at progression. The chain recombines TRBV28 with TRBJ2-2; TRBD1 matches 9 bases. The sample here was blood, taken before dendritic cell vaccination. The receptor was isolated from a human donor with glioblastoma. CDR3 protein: CATRQGANTGELFF. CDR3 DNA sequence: TGTGCCACCCGACAGGGGGCGAACACCGGGGAGCTGTTTTTT.